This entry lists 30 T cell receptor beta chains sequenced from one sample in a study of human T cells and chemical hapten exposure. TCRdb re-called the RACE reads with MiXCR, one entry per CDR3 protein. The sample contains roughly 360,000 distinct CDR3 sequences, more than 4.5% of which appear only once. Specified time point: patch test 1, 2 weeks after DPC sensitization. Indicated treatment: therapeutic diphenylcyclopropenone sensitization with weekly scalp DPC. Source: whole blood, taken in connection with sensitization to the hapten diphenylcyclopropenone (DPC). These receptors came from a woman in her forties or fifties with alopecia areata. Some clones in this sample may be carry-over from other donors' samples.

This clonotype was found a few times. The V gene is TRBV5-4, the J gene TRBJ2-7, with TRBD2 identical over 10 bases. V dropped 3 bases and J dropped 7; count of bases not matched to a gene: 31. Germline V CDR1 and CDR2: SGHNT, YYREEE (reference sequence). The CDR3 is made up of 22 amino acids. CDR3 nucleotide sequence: TGTGCCAGCAGCTCTTTAGGTCAGGCGGGGCTAGCGGGAGCAGGACGAGTTGGGGAGCAGTACTTC. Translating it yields CASSSLGQAGLAGAGRVGEQYF.

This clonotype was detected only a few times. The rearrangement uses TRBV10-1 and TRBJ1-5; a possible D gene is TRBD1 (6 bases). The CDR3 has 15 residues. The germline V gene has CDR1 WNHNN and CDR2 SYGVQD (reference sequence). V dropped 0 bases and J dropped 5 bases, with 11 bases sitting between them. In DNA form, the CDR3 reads TGCGCCAGCAGTGAGTCGAGGGCAGGGGATCAGCCCCAGCATTTT. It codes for CASSESRAGDQPQHF.

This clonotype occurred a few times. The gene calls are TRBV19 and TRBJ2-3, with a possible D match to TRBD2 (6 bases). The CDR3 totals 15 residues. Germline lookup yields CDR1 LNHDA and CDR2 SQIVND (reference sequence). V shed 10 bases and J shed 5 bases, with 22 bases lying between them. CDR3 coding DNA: TGTGCCACCCAACTTGGGACTCGCGGCGAAGATACGCAGTATTTT. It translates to CATQLGTRGEDTQYF.

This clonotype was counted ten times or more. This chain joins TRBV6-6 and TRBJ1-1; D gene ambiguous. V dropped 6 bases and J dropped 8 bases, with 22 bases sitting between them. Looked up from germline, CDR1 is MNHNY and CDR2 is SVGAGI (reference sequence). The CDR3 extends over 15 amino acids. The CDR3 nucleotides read TGTGCCAGCAGCCCCCAGACGTGGGTGGAGGCCGAAGCTTTCTTT. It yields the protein CASSPQTWVEAEAFF.

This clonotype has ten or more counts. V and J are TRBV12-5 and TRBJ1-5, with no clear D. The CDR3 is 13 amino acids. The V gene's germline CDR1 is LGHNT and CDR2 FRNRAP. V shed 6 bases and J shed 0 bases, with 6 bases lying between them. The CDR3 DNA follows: TGTGCTAGTGGCAGCAGTAGCAATCAGCCCCAGCATTTT. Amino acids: CASGSSSNQPQHF.

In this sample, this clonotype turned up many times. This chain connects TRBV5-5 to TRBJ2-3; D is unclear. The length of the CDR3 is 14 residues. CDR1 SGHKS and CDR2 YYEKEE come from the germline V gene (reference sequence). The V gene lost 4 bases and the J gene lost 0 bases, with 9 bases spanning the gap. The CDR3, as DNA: TGTGCCAGCAGCATCCGGACGAGCACAGATACGCAGTATTTT. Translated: CASSIRTSTDTQYF.

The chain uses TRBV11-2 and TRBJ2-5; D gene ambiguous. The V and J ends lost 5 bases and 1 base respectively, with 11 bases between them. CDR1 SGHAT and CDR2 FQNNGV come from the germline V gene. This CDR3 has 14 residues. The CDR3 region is CASSPVGVQETQYF. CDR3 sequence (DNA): TGTGCCAGCAGCCCCGTCGGAGTCCAAGAGACCCAGTACTTC.

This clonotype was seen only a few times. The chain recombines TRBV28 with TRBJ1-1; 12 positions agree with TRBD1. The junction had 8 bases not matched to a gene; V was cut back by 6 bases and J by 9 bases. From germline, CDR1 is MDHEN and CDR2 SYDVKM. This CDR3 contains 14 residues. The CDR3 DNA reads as TGTGCCAGCAGCTCGGGACAGGGGGCGAATAAAGCTTTCTTT. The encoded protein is CASSSGQGANKAFF.

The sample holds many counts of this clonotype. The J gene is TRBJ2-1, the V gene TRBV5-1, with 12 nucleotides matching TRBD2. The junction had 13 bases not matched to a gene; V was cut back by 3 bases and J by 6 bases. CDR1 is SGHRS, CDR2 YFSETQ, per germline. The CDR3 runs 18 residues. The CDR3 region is CASSSGLAGPKSGNEQFF. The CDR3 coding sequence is TGCGCCAGCAGCTCGGGACTAGCGGGCCCTAAATCTGGCAATGAGCAGTTCTTC.

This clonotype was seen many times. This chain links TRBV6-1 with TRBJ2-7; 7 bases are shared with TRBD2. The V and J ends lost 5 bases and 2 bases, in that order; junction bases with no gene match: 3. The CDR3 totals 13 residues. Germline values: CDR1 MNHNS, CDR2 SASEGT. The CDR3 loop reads CASSRDYPYEQYF. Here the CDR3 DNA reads TGTGCCAGCAGTCGGGACTACCCCTACGAGCAGTACTTC.

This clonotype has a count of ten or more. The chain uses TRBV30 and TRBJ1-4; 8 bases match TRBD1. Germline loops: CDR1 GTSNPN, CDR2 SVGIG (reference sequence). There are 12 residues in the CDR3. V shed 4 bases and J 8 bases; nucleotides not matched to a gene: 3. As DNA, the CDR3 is TGTGCCTGGATGGACAGGGAGGAAAAACTGTTTTTT. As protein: CAWMDREEKLFF.

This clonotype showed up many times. In nucleotides, the CDR3 is TGCGCCAGCAGCCGCGGACGGACAGAACCCGGGGAGCTGTTTTTT. Protein: CASSRGRTEPGELFF. V is TRBV10-1 and J is TRBJ2-2, with a weak D call TRBD1 (6 bases). The V end was cut by 6 bases, the J end by 6 bases, with 17 bases between. CDR1 is WNHNN and CDR2 is SYGVQD in the germline V gene (reference sequence). The CDR3 extends over 15 amino acids.

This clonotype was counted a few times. This CDR3 is CASSVGTGTSPLHF. CDR3 bases: TGTGCCAGCAGCGTAGGGACAGGGACTTCACCCCTCCACTTT. The rearrangement links TRBV9 to TRBJ1-6, with TRBD1 matching over 8 bases. The germline gives CDR1 SGDLS, CDR2 YYNGEE. The CDR3 spans 14 residues. Trimming took 0 bases from V and 9 from J; bases not matched to a gene: 2. Together with reference TRBV9 and TRBJ1-6, the CDR3 gives the full variable domain: DSGVTQTPKHLITATGQRVTLRCSPRSGDLSVYWYQQSLDQGLQFLIQYYNGEERAKGNILERFSAQQFPDLHSELNLSSLELGDSALYFCASSVGTGTSPLHFGNGTRLTVT.

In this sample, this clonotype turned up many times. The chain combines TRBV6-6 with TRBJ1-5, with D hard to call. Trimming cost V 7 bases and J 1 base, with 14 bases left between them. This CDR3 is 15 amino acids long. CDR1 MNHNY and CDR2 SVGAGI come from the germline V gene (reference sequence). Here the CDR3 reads CASTLPAPSNQPQHF. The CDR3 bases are TGTGCCAGCACCCTTCCCGCCCCGAGCAATCAGCCCCAGCATTTT.

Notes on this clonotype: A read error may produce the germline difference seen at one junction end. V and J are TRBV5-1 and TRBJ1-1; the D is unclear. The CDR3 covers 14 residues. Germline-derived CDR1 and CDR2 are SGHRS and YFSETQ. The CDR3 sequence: CASSFFEANIEAFF. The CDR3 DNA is TGCGCCAGCAGCTTTTTTGAAGCGAACATTGAAGCTTTCTTT.

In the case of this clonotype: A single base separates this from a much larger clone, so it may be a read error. CDR3: CASSTAAGGKEELFF. The CDR3 DNA sequence: TGTGCCAGCAGTACCGCCGCGGGGGGAAAGGAAGAACTGTTTTTT. This chain connects TRBV6-1 to TRBJ1-4; D possibly corresponds to TRBD1 (5 bases). This CDR3 is built from 15 residues. CDR1 MNHNS and CDR2 SASEGT come from the germline V gene. V was pared by 5 bases and J by 12 bases, with 22 bases between.

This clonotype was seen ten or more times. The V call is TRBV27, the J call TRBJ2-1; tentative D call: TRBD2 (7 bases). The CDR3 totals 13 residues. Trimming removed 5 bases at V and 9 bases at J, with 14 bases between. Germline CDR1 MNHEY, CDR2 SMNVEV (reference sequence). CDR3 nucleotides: TGTGCCAGCAGTCTCCGGGGGGCGGGTGAGCAGTTCTTC. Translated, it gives CASSLRGAGEQFF.

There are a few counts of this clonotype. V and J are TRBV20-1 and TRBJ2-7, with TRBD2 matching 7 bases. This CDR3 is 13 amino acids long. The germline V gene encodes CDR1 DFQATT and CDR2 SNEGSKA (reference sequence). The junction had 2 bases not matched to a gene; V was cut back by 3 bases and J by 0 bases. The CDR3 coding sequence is TGCAGTGCTAGGGGGACTACCTCCTACGAGCAGTACTTC. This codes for CSARGTTSYEQYF.

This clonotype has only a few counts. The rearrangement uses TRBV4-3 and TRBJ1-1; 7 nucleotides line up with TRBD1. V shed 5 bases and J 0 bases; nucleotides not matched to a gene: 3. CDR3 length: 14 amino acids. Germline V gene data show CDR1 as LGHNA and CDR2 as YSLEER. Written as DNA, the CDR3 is TGCGCCAGCAGCGGGGACAGTCTGAACACTGAAGCTTTCTTT. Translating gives CASSGDSLNTEAFF.

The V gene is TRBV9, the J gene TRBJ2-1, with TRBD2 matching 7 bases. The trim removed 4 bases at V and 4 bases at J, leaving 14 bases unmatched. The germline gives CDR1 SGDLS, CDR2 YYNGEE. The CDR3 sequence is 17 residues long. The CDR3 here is CASSSSSGGPLYNEQFF. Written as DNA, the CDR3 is TGTGCCAGCAGCTCTTCTAGCGGCGGACCCCTTTACAATGAGCAGTTCTTC.

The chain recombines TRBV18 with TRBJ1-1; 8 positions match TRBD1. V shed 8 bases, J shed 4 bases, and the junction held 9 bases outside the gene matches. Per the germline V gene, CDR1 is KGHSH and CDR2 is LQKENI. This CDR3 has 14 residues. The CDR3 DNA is TGTGCCAGCCATTTTGACAGGGGATCCACTGAAGCTTTCTTT. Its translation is CASHFDRGSTEAFF.

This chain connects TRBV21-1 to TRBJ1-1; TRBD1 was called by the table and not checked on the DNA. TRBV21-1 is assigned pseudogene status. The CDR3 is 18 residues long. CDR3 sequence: CASSKEEGQGYMNTEAFF. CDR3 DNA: TGTGCCAGCAGCAAAGAGGAGGGACAGGGATACATGAACACTGAAGCTTTCTTT.

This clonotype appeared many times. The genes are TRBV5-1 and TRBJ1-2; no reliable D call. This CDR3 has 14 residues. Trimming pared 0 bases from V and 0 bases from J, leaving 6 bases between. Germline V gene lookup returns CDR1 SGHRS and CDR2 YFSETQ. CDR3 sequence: CASSLGAANYGYTF. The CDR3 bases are TGCGCCAGCAGCTTGGGGGCAGCTAACTATGGCTACACCTTC.

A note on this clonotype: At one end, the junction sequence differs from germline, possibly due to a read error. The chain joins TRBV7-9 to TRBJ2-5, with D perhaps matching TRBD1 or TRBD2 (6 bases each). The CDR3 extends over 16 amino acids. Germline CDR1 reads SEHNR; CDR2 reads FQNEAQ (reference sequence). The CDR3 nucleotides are TGTGCCAGCAGCAAGGGGGGCACTAGTACTCAAGGGACCCAGTACTTC. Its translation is CASSKGGTSTQGTQYF.

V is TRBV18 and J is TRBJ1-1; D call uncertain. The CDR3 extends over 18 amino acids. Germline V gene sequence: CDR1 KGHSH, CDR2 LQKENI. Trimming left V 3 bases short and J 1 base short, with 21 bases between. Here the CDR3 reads CASSPLPPTQTPNTEAFF. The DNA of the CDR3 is TGTGCCAGCTCACCTCTGCCCCCGACTCAGACCCCGAACACTGAAGCTTTCTTT. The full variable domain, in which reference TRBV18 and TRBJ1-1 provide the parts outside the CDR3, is NAGVMQNPRHLVRRRGQEARLRCSPMKGHSHVYWYRQLPEEGLKFMVYLQKENIIDESGMPKERFSAEFPKEGPSILRIQQVVRGDSAAYFCASSPLPPTQTPNTEAFFGQGTRLTVV.

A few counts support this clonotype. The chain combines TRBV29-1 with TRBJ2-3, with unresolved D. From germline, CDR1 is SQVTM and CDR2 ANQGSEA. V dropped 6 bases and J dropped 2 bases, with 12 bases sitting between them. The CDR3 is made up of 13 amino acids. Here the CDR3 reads CSVSPLPTDTQYF. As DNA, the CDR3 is TGCAGCGTCTCACCACTCCCCACAGATACGCAGTATTTT.

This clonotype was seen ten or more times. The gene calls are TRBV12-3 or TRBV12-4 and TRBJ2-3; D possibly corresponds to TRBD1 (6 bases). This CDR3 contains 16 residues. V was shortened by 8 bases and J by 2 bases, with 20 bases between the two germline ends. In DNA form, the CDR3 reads TGTGCCAGCTCACTGGGGGTTTGGGGGCCCACAGATACGCAGTATTTT. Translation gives CASSLGVWGPTDTQYF.

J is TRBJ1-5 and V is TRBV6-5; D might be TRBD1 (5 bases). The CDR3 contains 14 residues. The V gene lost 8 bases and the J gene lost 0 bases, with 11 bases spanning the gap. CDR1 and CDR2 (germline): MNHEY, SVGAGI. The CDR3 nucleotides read TGTGCCAGCGGGGGTGGAAATAGCAATCAGCCCCAGCATTTT. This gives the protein CASGGGNSNQPQHF.

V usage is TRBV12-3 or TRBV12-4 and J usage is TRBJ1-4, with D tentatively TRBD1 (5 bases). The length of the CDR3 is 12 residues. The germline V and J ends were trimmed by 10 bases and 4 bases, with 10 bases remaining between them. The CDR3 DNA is TGTGCCACCGGGGGGATTAATGAAAAACTGTTTTTT. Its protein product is CATGGINEKLFF.

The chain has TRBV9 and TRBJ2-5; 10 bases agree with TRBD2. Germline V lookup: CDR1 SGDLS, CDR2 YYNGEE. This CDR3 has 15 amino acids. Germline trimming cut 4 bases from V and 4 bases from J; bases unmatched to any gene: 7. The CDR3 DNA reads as TGTGCCAGCAGCAACCTAGCGGGAGACGCAGAGACCCAGTACTTC. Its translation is CASSNLAGDAETQYF.